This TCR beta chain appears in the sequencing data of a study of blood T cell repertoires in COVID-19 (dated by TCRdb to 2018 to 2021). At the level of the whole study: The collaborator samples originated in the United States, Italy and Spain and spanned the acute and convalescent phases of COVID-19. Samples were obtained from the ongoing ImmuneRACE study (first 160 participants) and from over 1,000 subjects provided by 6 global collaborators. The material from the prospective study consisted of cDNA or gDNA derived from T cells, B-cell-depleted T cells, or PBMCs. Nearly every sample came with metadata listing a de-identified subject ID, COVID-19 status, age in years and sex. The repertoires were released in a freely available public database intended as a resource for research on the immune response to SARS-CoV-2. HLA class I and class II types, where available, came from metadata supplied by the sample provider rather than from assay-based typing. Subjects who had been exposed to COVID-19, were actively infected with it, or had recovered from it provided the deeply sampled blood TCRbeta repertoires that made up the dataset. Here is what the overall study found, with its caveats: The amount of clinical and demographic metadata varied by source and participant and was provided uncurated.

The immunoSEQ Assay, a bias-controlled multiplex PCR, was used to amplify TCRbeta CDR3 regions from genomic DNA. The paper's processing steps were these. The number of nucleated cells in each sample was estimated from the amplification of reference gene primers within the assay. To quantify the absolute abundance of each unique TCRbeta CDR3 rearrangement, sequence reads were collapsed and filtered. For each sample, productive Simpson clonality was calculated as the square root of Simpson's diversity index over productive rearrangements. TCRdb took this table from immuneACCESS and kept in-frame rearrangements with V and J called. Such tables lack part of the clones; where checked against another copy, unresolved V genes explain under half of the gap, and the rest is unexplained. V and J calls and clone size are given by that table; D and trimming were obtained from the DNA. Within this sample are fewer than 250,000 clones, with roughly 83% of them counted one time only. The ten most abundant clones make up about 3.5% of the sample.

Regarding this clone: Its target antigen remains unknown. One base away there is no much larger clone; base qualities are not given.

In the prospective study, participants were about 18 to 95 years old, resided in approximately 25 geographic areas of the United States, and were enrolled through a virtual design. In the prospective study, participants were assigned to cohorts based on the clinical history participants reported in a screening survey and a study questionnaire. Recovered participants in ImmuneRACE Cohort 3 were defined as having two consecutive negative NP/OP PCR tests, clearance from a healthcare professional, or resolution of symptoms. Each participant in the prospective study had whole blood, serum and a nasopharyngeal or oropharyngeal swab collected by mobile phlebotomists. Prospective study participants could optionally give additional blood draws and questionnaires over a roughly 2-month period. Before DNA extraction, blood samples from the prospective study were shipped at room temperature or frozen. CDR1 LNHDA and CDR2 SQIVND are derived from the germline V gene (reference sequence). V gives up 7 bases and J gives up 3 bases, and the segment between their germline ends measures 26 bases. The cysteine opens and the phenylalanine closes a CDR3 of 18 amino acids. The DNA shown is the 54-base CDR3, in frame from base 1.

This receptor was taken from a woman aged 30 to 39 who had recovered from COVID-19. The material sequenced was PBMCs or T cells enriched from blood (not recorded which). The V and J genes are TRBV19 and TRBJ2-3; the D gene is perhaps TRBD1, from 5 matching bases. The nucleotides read TGTGCCAGTACCTCCAGGCCGGTCACCTATAGGGGAACAGATACGCAGTATTTT. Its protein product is CASTSRPVTYRGTDTQYF.